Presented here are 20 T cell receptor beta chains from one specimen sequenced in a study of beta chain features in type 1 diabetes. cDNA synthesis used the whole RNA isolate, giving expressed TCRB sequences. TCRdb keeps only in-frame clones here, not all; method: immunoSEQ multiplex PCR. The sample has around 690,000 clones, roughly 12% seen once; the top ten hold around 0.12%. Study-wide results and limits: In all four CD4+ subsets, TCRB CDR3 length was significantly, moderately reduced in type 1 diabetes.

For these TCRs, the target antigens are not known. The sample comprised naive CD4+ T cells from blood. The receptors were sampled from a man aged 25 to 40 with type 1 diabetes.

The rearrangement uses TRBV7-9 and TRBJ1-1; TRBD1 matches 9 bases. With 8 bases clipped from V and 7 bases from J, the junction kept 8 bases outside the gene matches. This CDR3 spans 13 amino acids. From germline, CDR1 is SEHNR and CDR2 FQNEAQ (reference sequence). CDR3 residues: CASDRTGGFEAFF. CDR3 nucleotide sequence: TGTGCCAGCGACCGAACAGGGGGCTTTGAAGCTTTCTTT.

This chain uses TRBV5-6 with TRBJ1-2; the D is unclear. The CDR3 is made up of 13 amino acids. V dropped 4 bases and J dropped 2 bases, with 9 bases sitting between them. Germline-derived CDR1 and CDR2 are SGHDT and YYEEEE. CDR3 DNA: TGTGCCAGCAGCCCGCTGGGGAACTATGGCTACACCTTC. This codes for CASSPLGNYGYTF.

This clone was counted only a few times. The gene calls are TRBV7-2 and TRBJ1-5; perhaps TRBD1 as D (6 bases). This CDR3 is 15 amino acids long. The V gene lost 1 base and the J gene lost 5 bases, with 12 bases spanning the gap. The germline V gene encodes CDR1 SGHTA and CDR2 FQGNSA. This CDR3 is CASSLDSGGDQPQHF. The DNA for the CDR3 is TGTGCCAGCAGCTTAGATTCGGGGGGCGATCAGCCCCAGCATTTT.

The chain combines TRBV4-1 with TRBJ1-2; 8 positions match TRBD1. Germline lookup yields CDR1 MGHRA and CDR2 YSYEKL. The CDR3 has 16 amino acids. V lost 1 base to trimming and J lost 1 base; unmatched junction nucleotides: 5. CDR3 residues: CASSQAWDRSNYGYTF. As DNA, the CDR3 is TGCGCCAGCAGCCAAGCTTGGGACAGGAGTAACTATGGCTACACCTTC.

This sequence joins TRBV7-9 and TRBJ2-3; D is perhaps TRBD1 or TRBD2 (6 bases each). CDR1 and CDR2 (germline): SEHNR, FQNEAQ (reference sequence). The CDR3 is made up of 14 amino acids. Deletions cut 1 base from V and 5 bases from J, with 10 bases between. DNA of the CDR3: TGTGCCAGCAGCTTAGGCGGAGGGGGAGATACGCAGTATTTT. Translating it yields CASSLGGGGDTQYF.

The CDR3 coding sequence is TGTGCCAGCAGCAGGGGACGGCTCAACACAGATACGCAGTATTTT. This codes for CASSRGRLNTDTQYF. The chain carries TRBV7-2 and TRBJ2-3, with D perhaps being TRBD1 or TRBD2 (5 bases each). This CDR3 has 15 amino acids. Germline V gene data show CDR1 as SGHTA and CDR2 as FQGNSA. The V end lost 5 bases, the J end lost 2 bases, and 14 bases lay between the germline ends.

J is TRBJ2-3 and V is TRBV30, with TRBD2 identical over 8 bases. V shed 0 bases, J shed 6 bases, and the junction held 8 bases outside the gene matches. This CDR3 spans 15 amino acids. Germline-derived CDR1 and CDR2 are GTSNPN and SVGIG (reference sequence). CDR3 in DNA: TGTGCCTGGAGTGTACGGGAGGGGCCCCGGGATACGCAGTATTTT. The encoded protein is CAWSVREGPRDTQYF.

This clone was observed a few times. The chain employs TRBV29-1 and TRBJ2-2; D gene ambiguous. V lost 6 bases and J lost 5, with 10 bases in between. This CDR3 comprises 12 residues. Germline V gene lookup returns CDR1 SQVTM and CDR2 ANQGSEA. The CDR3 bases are TGCAGCGTGTCGTCTACAACCGGGGAGCTGTTTTTT. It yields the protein CSVSSTTGELFF.

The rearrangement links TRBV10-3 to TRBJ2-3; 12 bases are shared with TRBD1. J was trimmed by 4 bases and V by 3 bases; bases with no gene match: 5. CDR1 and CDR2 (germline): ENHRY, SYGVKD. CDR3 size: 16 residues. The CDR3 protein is CAISDMGQGASDTQYF. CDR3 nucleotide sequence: TGTGCCATCAGTGATATGGGACAGGGGGCCTCAGATACGCAGTATTTT.

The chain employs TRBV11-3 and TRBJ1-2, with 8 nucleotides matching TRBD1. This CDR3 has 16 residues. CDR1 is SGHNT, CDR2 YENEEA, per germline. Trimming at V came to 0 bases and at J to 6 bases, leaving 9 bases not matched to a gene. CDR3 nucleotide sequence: TGTGCCAGCAGCTTAGATCAGAAAGCCAGGGGGCATGGCTACACCTTC. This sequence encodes CASSLDQKARGHGYTF.

This chain's CDR3 is CASSSIERELFF. CDR3 sequence (DNA): TGTGCCAGCTCGTCGATCGAGAGGGAGCTGTTTTTT. The chain carries TRBV18 and TRBJ2-2, with D hard to call. Germline V gene sequence: CDR1 KGHSH, CDR2 LQKENI. V gave up 6 bases and J gave up 9 bases, with 11 bases separating them. The CDR3 totals 12 residues.

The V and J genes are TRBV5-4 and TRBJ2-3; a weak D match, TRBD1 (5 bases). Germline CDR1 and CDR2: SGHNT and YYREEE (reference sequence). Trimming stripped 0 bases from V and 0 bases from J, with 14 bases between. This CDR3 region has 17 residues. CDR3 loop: CASSLAFRGTSTDTQYF. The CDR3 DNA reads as TGTGCCAGCAGCTTGGCCTTTAGGGGAACAAGCACAGATACGCAGTATTTT.

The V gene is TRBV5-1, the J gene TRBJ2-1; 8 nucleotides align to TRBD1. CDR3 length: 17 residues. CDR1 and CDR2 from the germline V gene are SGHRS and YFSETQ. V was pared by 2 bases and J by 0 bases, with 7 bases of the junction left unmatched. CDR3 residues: CASSLAQGASSYNEQFF. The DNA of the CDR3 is TGCGCCAGCAGCTTAGCGCAGGGGGCGAGCTCCTACAATGAGCAGTTCTTC.

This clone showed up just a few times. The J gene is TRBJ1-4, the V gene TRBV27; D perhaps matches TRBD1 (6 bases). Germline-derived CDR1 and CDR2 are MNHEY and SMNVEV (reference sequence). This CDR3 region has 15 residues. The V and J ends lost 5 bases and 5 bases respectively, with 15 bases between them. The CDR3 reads CASSLKDSLNEKLFF. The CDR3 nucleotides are TGTGCCAGCAGTCTGAAGGACAGCCTAAATGAAAAACTGTTTTTT.

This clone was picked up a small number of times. The CDR3 here is CASSLDQGTPLHF. In nucleotides, the CDR3 is TGTGCCAGCAGCCTGGACCAGGGAACACCCCTCCACTTT. This rearrangement joins TRBV14 to TRBJ1-6, with a weak D call TRBD1 (5 bases). V was shortened by 4 bases and J by 11 bases, with 12 bases between the two germline ends. The CDR3 is made up of 13 amino acids. CDR1 SGHDN and CDR2 FVKESK come from the germline V gene.

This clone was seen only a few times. CDR3 coding DNA: TGTGCCAGCAGCGTGGGATCCGGAGGGACTAATGAAAAACTGTTTTTT. Translated, it gives CASSVGSGGTNEKLFF. The rearrangement uses TRBV9 and TRBJ1-4; the D is unclear. Trimming left V 2 bases short and J 2 bases short, with 13 bases between. CDR3 length: 16 amino acids. From germline, CDR1 is SGDLS and CDR2 YYNGEE.

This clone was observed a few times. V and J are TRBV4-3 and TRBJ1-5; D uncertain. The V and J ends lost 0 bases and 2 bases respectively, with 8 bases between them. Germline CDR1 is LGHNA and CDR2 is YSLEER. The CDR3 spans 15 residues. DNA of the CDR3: TGCGCCAGCAGCCAAGAAATCGAGGGCAATCAGCCCCAGCATTTT. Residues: CASSQEIEGNQPQHF.

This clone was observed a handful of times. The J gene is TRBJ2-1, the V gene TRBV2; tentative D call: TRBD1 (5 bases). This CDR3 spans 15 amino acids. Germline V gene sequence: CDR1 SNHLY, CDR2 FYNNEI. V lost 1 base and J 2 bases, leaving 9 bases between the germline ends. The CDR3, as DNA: TGTGCCAGCAGTGAAGACAGGCTTACCTACAATGAGCAGTTCTTC. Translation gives CASSEDRLTYNEQFF.

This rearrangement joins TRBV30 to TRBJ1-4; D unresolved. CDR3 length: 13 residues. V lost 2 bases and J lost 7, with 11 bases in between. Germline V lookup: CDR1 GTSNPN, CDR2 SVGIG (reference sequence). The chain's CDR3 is CAWSTGTGEKLFF. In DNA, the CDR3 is TGTGCCTGGAGTACGGGTACGGGTGAAAAACTGTTTTTT.

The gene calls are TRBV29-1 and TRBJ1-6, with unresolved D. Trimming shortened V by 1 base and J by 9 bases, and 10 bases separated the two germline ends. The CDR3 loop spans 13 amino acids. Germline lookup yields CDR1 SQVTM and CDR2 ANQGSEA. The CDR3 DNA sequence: TGCAGCGTTGAAGGTCAAAAAAGTTCACCCCTCCACTTT. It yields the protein CSVEGQKSSPLHF.